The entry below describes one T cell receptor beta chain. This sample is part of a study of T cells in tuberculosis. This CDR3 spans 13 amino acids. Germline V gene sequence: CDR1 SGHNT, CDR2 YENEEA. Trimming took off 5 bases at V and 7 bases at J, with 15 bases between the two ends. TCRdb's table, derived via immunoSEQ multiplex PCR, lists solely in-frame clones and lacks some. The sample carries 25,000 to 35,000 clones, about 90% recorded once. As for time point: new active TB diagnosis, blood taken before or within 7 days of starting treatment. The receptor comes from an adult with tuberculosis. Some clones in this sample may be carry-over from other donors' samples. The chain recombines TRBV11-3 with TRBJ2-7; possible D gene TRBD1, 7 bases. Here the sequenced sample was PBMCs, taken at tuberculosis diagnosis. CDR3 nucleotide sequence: TGTGCCAGCAGCAAACGGACAGGAGGGGAGCAGTACTTC. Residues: CASSKRTGGEQYF.